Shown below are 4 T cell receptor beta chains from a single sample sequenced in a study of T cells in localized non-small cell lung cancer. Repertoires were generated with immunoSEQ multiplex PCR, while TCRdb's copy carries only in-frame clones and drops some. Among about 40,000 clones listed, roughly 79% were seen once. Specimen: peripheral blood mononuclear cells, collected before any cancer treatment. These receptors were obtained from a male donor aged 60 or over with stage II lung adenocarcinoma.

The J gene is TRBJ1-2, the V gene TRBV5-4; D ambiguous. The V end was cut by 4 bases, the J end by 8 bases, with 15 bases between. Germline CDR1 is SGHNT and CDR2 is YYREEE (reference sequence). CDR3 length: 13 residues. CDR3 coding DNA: TGTGCCAGCAGCCGCGATGACAAAACCGGCTACACCTTC. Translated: CASSRDDKTGYTF.

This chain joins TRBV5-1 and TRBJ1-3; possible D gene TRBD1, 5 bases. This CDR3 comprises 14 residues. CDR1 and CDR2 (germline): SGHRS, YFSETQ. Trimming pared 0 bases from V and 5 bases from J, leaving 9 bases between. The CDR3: CASSLDGGRNTIYF. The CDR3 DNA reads TGCGCCAGCAGCTTGGACGGGGGTCGAAACACCATATATTTT. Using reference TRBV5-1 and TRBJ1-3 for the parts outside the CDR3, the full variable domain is KAGVTQTPRYLIKTRGQQVTLSCSPISGHRSVSWYQQTPGQGLQFLFEYFSETQRNKGNFPGRFSGRQFSNSRSEMNVSTLELGDSALYLCASSLDGGRNTIYFGEGSWLTVV.

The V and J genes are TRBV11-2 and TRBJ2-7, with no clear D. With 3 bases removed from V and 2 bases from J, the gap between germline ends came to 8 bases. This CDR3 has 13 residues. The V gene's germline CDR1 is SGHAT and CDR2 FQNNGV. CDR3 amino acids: CASSLAETYEQYF. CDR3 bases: TGTGCCAGCAGCTTGGCGGAAACCTACGAGCAGTACTTC.

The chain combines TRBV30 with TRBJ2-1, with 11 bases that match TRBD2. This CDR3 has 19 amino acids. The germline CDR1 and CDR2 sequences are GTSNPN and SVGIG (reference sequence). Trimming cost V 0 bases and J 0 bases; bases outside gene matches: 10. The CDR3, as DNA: TGTGCCTGGAGTGTTATGGCTAGCGGGAGGTCGAGCTCCTACAATGAGCAGTTCTTC. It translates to CAWSVMASGRSSSYNEQFF.